This T cell receptor beta chain was obtained from a study of shared clonotypes between healthy human individuals. Background on the study: Ranging from 18 to 49 in age, donors were a couple of women and a few men. The study's findings and limits: Measured sharing among donors was expected to vary with sequencing depth.

Using immunoSEQ multiplex PCR, the repertoire was profiled, and TCRdb retains in-frame clones only, with some absent. The table lists some 1.1 million clones, about 80% of them singletons. As for this clone: The antigen is unknown.

Sequencing used memory CD4+ T cells from PBMCs. The subset denotes: CD45RA-negative fraction. This sequence was found in a man aged 18 to 29 in good health. Some clones in this sample may be carry-over from other donors' samples.

The CDR3 region is CASSFFSGRNEQFF. As DNA, the CDR3 is TGTGCCAGCAGCTTCTTTAGCGGGAGGAATGAGCAGTTCTTC. The chain has TRBV5-4 and TRBJ2-1; 10 bases line up with TRBD2. Germline CDR1 reads SGHNT; CDR2 reads YYREEE (reference sequence). This CDR3 has 14 amino acids. The ends lost 2 bases at V and 7 bases at J; junction bases unmatched: 3. Variable domain in full (rest from reference TRBV5-4 and TRBJ2-1): ETGVTQSPTHLIKTRGQQVTLRCSSQSGHNTVSWYQQALGQGPQFIFQYYREEENGRGNFPPRFSGLQFPNYSSELNVNALELDDSALYLCASSFFSGRNEQFFGPGTRLTVL.